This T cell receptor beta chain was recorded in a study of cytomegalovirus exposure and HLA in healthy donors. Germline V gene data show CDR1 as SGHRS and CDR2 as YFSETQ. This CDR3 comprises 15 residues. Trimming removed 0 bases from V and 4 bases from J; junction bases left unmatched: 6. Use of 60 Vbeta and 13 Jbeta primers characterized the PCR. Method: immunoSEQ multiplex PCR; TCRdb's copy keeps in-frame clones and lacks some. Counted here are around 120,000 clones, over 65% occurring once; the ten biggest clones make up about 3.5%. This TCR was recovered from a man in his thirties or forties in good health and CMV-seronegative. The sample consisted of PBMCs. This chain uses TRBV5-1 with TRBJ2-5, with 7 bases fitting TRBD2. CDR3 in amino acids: CASSLAGGRSETQYF. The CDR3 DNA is TGCGCCAGCAGCTTGGCCGGGGGGAGATCAGAGACCCAGTACTTC. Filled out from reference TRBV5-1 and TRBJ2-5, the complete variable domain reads KAGVTQTPRYLIKTRGQQVTLSCSPISGHRSVSWYQQTPGQGLQFLFEYFSETQRNKGNFPGRFSGRQFSNSRSEMNVSTLELGDSALYLCASSLAGGRSETQYFGPGTRLLVL.